The 7 T cell receptor beta chains reported below all come from one sample, sequenced in a study of blood T cells in healthy people across ages. Sample-barcoded 5' priming and a J-beta primer mix drove a second PCR of roughly 7 to 11 cycles. Using its own MiXCR run on the 5' RACE reads, TCRdb lists one record per CDR3 protein. The data contain 700,000 to 950,000 distinct CDR3 sequences, 35% to 45% of them singletons. Input material: blood. These receptors were collected from a woman aged 55-69 years in good health.

The rearrangement uses TRBV29-1 and TRBJ1-4, with D hard to call. Trimming pared 7 bases from V and 4 bases from J, leaving 16 bases between. Germline CDR1 reads SQVTM; CDR2 reads ANQGSEA. The CDR3 spans 14 residues. The CDR3 DNA reads as TGCAGCGCATCTCCTGGGGAGGGTAATGAAAAACTGTTTTTT. The encoded protein is CSASPGEGNEKLFF.

This clonotype was picked up many times. The chain joins TRBV29-1 to TRBJ1-5; the match to TRBD1 covers 7 bases. Germline lookup yields CDR1 SQVTM and CDR2 ANQGSEA. Unmatched junction bases numbered 1, after V lost 6 bases and J lost 5 bases. This CDR3 spans 11 amino acids. The CDR3, as DNA: TGCAGCGTCGGGACAGATCAGCCCCAGCATTTT. Its protein product is CSVGTDQPQHF.

The chain recombines TRBV20-1 with TRBJ2-3; 10 nucleotides agree with TRBD2. The germline V gene encodes CDR1 DFQATT and CDR2 SNEGSKA (reference sequence). V shed 6 bases, J shed 0 bases, and the junction held 9 bases outside the gene matches. The CDR3 sequence is 16 residues long. CDR3 DNA: TGCAGTGCAGCTGACCGTAGCGGGAGGAGCACAGATACGCAGTATTTT. Residues: CSAADRSGRSTDTQYF.

This clonotype was detected ten times or more. This rearrangement joins TRBV7-3 to TRBJ2-1; 14 nucleotides align to TRBD2. Germline V gene data show CDR1 as SGHTA and CDR2 as FQGTGA. After removal of 3 bases from V and 8 bases from J, the junction contained 3 bases not matched to a gene. The CDR3 is 15 amino acids. This chain's CDR3 is CASSLGLAGVYEQFF. CDR3 DNA sequence: TGTGCCAGCAGCTTGGGACTAGCGGGGGTGTATGAGCAGTTCTTC.

On this clonotype itself: This may stem from a read error, because a much larger clone lies one nucleotide away. The chain joins TRBV3-1 to TRBJ2-3; D tentatively reads TRBD1 or TRBD2 (6 bases each). Looked up from germline, CDR1 is LGHDT and CDR2 is YNNKEL (reference sequence). The CDR3 length is 13 residues. The CDR3 here is CASGTPTTGTQYF. The CDR3 DNA sequence: TGTGCCAGCGGGACTCCCACGACAGGTACGCAGTATTTT.

A few counts support this clonotype. The chain uses TRBV27 and TRBJ1-5; TRBD1 aligns across 7 bases. The CDR3 loop spans 15 amino acids. With V trimmed by 4 bases and J by 0 bases, 3 bases remained unmatched. Germline V gene data show CDR1 as MNHEY and CDR2 as SMNVEV (reference sequence). The CDR3 spells CASSYRGRSNQPQHF. CDR3 nucleotides: TGTGCCAGCAGTTACAGGGGTCGTAGCAATCAGCCCCAGCATTTT.

V gene TRBV20-1 combines with J gene TRBJ2-5, with D possibly TRBD1 on 5 matching bases. The V end was cut by 0 bases, the J end by 4 bases, with 12 bases between. The germline CDR1 and CDR2 sequences are DFQATT and SNEGSKA (reference sequence). This CDR3 is built from 14 residues. The CDR3 bases are TGCAGTGCTAGAGAGGTGTCTAGGGGAGAGACCCAGTACTTC. Translated: CSAREVSRGETQYF.